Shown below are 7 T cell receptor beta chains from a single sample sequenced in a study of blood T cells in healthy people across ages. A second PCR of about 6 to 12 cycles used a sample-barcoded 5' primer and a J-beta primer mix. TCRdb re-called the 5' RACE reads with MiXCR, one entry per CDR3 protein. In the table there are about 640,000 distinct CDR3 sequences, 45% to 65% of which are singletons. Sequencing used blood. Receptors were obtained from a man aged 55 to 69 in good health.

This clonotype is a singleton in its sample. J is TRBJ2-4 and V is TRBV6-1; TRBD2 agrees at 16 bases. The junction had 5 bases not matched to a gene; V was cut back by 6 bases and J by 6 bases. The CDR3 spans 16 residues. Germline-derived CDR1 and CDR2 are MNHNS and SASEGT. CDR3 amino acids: CASRGLAGGRGNIQYF. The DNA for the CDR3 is TGTGCCAGCAGGGGACTAGCGGGGGGGCGGGGAAACATTCAGTACTTC.

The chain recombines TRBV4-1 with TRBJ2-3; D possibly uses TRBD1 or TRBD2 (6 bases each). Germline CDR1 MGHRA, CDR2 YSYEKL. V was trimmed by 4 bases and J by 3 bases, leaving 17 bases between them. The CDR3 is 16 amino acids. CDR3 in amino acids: CASSPRLARGTDTQYF. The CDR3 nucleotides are TGCGCCAGCAGCCCCCGCCTAGCGAGGGGGACAGATACGCAGTATTTT.

This CDR3 reads CSVENPRQGKKETQYF. Here the CDR3 DNA reads TGCAGCGTTGAAAATCCGCGACAGGGGAAAAAAGAGACCCAGTACTTC. This rearrangement joins TRBV29-1 to TRBJ2-4, with TRBD1 matching 8 bases. The end of the DNA fits TRBJ2-5 better, so the J call may be wrong. The CDR3 is made up of 16 amino acids. From germline, CDR1 is SQVTM and CDR2 ANQGSEA.

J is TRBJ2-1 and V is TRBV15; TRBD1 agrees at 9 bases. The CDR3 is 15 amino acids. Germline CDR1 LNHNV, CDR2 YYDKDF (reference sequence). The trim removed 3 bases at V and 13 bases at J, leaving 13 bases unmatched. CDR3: CATSSGWDRVILQFF. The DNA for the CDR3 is TGTGCCACCAGCAGCGGATGGGACAGGGTAATTCTTCAGTTCTTC.

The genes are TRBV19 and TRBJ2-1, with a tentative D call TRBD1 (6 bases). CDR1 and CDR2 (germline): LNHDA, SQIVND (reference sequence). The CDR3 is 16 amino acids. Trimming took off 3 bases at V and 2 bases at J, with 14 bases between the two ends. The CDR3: CASSIIRTATYNEQFF. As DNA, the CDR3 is TGTGCCAGTAGTATTATTAGGACAGCCACCTACAATGAGCAGTTCTTC.

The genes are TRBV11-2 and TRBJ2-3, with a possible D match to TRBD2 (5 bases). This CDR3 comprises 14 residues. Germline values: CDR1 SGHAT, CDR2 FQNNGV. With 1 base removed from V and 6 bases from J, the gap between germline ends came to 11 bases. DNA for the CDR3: TGTGCCAGCAGCTTAGGGGTCGGGGAGGATACGCAGTATTTT. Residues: CASSLGVGEDTQYF.

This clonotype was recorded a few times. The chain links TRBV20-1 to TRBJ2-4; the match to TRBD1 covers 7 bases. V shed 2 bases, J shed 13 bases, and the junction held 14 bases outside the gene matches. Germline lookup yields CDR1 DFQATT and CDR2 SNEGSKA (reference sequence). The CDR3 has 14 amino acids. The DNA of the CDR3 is TGCAGTGCTAGAACGGGACAGTCGGTGGTTGAGCAGTACTTC. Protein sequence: CSARTGQSVVEQYF.